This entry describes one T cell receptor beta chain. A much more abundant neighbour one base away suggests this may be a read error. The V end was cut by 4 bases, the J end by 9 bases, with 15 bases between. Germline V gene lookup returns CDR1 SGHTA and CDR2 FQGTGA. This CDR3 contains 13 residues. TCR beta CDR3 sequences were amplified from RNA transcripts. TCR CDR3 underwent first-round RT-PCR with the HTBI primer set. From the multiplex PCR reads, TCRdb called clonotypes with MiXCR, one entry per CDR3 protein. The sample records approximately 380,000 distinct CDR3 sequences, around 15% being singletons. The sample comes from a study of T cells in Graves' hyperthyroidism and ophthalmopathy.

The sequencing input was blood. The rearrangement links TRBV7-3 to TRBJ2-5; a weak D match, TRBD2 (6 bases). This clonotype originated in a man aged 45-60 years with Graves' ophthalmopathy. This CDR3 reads CASSSGDRESQYF. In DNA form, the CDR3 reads TGTGCCAGCAGCTCGGGAGACCGGGAGTCCCAGTACTTC.